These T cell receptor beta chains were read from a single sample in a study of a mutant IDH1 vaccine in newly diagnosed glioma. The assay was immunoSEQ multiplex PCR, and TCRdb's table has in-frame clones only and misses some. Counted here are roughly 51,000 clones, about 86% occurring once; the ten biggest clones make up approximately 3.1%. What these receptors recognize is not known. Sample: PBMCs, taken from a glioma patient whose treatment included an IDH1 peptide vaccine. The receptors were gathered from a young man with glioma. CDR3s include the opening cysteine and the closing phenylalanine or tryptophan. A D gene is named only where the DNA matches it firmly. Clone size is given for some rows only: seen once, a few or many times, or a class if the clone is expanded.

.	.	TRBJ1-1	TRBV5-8	TGTGCCAGCAGCTCGAAGGGGAGTAAGAACACTGAAGCTTTCTTT	CASSSKGSKNTEAFF
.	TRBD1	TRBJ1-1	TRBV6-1	TGTGCCAGCCGAACAGGGGGCGGGACTGAAGCTTTCTTT	CASRTGGGTEAFF
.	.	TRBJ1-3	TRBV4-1	TGCGCCAGCAGTCAACGGGACGGCTCTGGAAACACCATATATTTT	CASSQRDGSGNTIYF
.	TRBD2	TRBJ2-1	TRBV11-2	TGTGCCAGCAGCTTAGGGTTCGGGGCTAGCGGTGACAATGAGCAGTTCTTC	CASSLGFGASGDNEQFF
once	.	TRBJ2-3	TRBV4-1	TGCGCCAGCAGCCAAGAAACAAGGAGGCCATATACGCAGTATTTT	CASSQETRRPYTQYF
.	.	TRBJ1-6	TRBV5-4	TGTGCCAGCAAGGACAGCGACAAAACAAATTCACCCCTCCACTTT	CASKDSDKTNSPLHF
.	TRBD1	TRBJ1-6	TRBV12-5	TGTGCTAGTGGTTCTCTGACAGGGAGCTCCTATAATTCACCCCTCCACTTT	CASGSLTGSSYNSPLHF
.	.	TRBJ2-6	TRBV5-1	TGCGCCAGCAGCTTGGGCGCGGAGGCCAACGTCTTGACTTTC	CASSLGAEANVLTF
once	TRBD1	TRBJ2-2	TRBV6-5	TGTGCCAGCAGTACCCCGGGACAGGCCGGGGAGCTGTTTTTT	CASSTPGQAGELFF
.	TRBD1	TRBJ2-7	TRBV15	TGTGCCACCAGCAGGGGACAGGGCGCTATATACGAGCAGTACTTC	CATSRGQGAIYEQYF
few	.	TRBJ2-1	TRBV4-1	TGCGCCAGCAGCCACGGAGTAGGAGCCTACAATGAGCAGTTCTTC	CASSHGVGAYNEQFF
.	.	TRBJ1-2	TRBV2	TGTGCCAGCAGTGACCGGGCAGGGAATGGCTACACCTTC	CASSDRAGNGYTF
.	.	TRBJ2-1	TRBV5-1	TGCGCCAGCAGCTTACGGGGTCCCAATGAGCAGTTCTTC	CASSLRGPNEQFF
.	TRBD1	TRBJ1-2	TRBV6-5	TGTGCCAGCTGGGACAGGGACTATGGCTACACCTTC	CASWDRDYGYTF
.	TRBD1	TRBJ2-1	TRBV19	TGTGCCAGTAGTCCCGGGACAGGGGGCAATTATTACAATGAGCAGTTCTTC	CASSPGTGGNYYNEQFF
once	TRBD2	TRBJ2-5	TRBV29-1	TGCAGCGTTCCGGGGGGGGGAGCGGAGACCCAGTACTTC	CSVPGGGAETQYF
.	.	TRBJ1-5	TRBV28	TGTGCCAGCAGTGCCACACGCGGGGGGGGCTTAAGCAATCAGCCCCAGCATTTT	CASSATRGGGLSNQPQHF
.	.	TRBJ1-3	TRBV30	TGTGCCTGGAGTATCAGCTCTGGAAACACCATATATTTT	CAWSISSGNTIYF
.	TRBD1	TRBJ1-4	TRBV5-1	TGCGCCAGCAGCTTGACAGGGGGAGAAAAACTGTTTTTT	CASSLTGGEKLFF
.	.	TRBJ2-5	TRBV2	TGTGCCAGCAGTGAGGCGACGATTAAAGAGACCCAGTACTTC	CASSEATIKETQYF
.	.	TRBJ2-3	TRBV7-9	TGTGCCAGCAGCTTAGGAGGTTCAGATACGCAGTATTTT	CASSLGGSDTQYF
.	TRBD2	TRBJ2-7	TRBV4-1	TGCGCCAGCAGCCAAGCGGTAGGACTAGCGGGGGTCTACGAGCAGTACTTC	CASSQAVGLAGVYEQYF
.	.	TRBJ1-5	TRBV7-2	TGTGCCAGCAGCTTGAACAATCAGCCCCAGCATTTT	CASSLNNQPQHF
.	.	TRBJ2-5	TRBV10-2	TGCGCCAGCAGTGAGTCCCCGGGTCCACAAGAGACCCAGTACTTC	CASSESPGPQETQYF
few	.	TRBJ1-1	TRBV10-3	TGTGCCATCAGTGAGTCGGGGGGTGATATCACTGAAGCTTTCTTT	CAISESGGDITEAFF
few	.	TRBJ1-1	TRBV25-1	TGTGCCAGCAGACTACCGGGGAACACTGAAGCTTTCTTT	CASRLPGNTEAFF
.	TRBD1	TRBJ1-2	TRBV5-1	TGCGCCAGCAGCTTGGGTCCGGGCAGGGGGCTGGATGGCTACACCTTC	CASSLGPGRGLDGYTF
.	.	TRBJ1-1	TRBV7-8	TGTGCCAGCAGCGCCTCAGTGAACACTGAAGCTTTCTTT	CASSASVNTEAFF
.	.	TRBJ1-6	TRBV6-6	TGTGCCAGCAGTGGATCACAGGCCTATAATTCACCCCTCCACTTT	CASSGSQAYNSPLHF
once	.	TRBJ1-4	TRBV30	TGTGCCTGGAGTGTAAGGGAAAAACTGTTTTTT	CAWSVREKLFF
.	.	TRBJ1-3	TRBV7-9	TGTGCCAGCGGCCGGGACTACAGCTCTGGAAACACCATATATTTT	CASGRDYSSGNTIYF